These 19 T cell receptor beta chains were sequenced from one sample in a study of spatial heterogeneity in lung cancer. TCRdb redid the calling of the 5' RACE reads with MiXCR, one entry per CDR3 protein. This table holds around 9,800 distinct CDR3 sequences, about 6.3% found once. Time point noted: sample taken at primary tumor resection. Unsorted samples of tumor, nontumor lung or frozen PBMC had their whole RNA sequenced. This specimen was PBMCs, taken at surgery. The receptors here all came from a male donor with early-stage non-small cell lung cancer.

This clonotype was picked up a small number of times. This beta chain appears as a stray read in a library generated for alpha chains; its size is not informative. This chain joins TRBV5-4 and TRBJ2-2; TRBD2 agrees at 9 bases. Looked up from germline, CDR1 is SGHNT and CDR2 is YYREEE (reference sequence). This CDR3 has 16 residues. V was pared by 2 bases and J by 0 bases, with 2 bases of the junction left unmatched. CDR3 DNA sequence: TGTGCCAGCAGCTTACAGCGGGGGGCGAACACCGGGGAGCTGTTTTTT. Its protein is CASSLQRGANTGELFF.

The table lists this clonotype with many counts. A library prepared for alpha chains yielded this beta chain as an off-target read; its size is of little meaning. The chain joins TRBV4-1 to TRBJ2-7; D is perhaps TRBD1 (6 bases). The CDR3 is made up of 13 amino acids. V dropped 0 bases and J dropped 6 bases, with 9 bases sitting between them. The germline V gene has CDR1 MGHRA and CDR2 YSYEKL. The CDR3 DNA reads TGCGCCAGCAGCCAAGATCCCAGGGGCGAGCAGTACTTC. It specifies CASSQDPRGEQYF.

In this sample, this clonotype turned up many times. Because this beta chain is a stray read in a library intended to capture alpha chains, its abundance should not be given much weight. The chain combines TRBV10-3 with TRBJ2-1, with TRBD2 identical over 11 bases. This CDR3 is 15 amino acids long. Losses at the gene ends were 4 bases for V and 6 bases for J; bases not matched to a gene: 5. Looked up from germline, CDR1 is ENHRY and CDR2 is SYGVKD. CDR3 sequence: CAISGEGLAANEQFF. DNA of the CDR3: TGTGCCATCAGTGGAGAGGGACTAGCGGCCAATGAGCAGTTCTTC.

This clonotype has a count of ten or more. A library prepared for alpha chains yielded this beta chain as an off-target read; its size is of little meaning. As DNA, the CDR3 is TGTGCCAGCAGCCTGGGGGCCCCGAACACTGAAGCTTTCTTT. This codes for CASSLGAPNTEAFF. The chain recombines TRBV27 with TRBJ1-1; D may be TRBD1 (6 bases). Trimming shortened V by 6 bases and J by 1 base, and 12 bases separated the two germline ends. Germline loops: CDR1 MNHEY, CDR2 SMNVEV (reference sequence). The CDR3 runs to 14 residues.

This clonotype has ten or more counts. This beta chain came through as a stray read in a library set up for alpha chains, and its size says little. The chain joins TRBV6-2 or TRBV6-3 to TRBJ2-7, with D possibly matching TRBD1 (5 bases). Germline values: CDR1 MNHEY, CDR2 SVGEGT. CDR3 length: 14 amino acids. V was trimmed by 3 bases and J by 3 bases, leaving 12 bases between them. CDR3 sequence (DNA): TGTGCCAGCAGTTATGGGGCCGAACGCTACGAGCAGTACTTC. This encodes CASSYGAERYEQYF.

By share, this clonotype ranks as medium-sized. Found in a library prepared for alpha chains, this beta chain is an off-target read, and its abundance has little meaning. The V call is TRBV20-1, the J call TRBJ2-1; TRBD2 matches at 7 bases. The ends lost 0 bases at V and 9 bases at J; junction bases unmatched: 8. The CDR3 covers 14 residues. CDR1 and CDR2 (germline): DFQATT, SNEGSKA (reference sequence). CDR3 sequence: CSARESSGGREQFF. CDR3 DNA: TGCAGTGCTAGAGAGTCTAGCGGAGGGCGTGAGCAGTTCTTC.

Ten or more counts support this clonotype. Being off target in a library aimed at alpha chains, this beta chain has a size of little meaning. The J gene is TRBJ2-7, the V gene TRBV6-5; D gene uncertain. This CDR3 contains 12 residues. V lost 6 bases to trimming and J lost 3 bases, with 9 bases between them. CDR1 and CDR2 from the germline V gene are MNHEY and SVGAGI. The CDR3 nucleotides are TGTGCCAGCAGCTCCGACGACTACGAGCAGTACTTC. Its protein is CASSSDDYEQYF.

In its sample, this clonotype was seen a few times. This beta chain appears as a stray read in a library generated for alpha chains; its size is not informative. The V and J genes are TRBV12-3 or TRBV12-4 and TRBJ1-3; D not resolved. The CDR3 contains 14 residues. V was shortened by 1 base and J by 0 bases, with 4 bases between the two germline ends. The CDR3 protein is CASSLDSSGNTIYF. CDR3 sequence (DNA): TGTGCCAGCAGTTTAGATAGCTCTGGAAACACCATATATTTT.

Sample share makes this clonotype medium-sized. This beta chain is an unintended read in a library built for alpha chains; its size means little. The chain has TRBV5-6 and TRBJ2-5, with D unresolved. Trimming stripped 4 bases from V and 3 bases from J, with 16 bases between. CDR1 is SGHDT and CDR2 is YYEEEE in the germline V gene. The CDR3 contains 15 residues. CDR3 loop: CASSTVLAGKETQYF. CDR3 in DNA: TGTGCCAGCAGCACTGTTCTGGCAGGAAAAGAGACCCAGTACTTC.

This clonotype was counted a few times. This beta chain appears as a stray read in a library generated for alpha chains; its size is not informative. This chain connects TRBV5-1 to TRBJ1-1; D is uncertain. V gave up 3 bases and J gave up 4 bases, with 10 bases separating them. The germline V gene encodes CDR1 SGHRS and CDR2 YFSETQ. The CDR3 has 13 residues. In nucleotides, the CDR3 is TGCGCCAGCAGCTGGGCCACGGGCACTGAAGCTTTCTTT. Amino acid sequence: CASSWATGTEAFF. The full variable domain, in which reference TRBV5-1 and TRBJ1-1 provide the parts outside the CDR3, is KAGVTQTPRYLIKTRGQQVTLSCSPISGHRSVSWYQQTPGQGLQFLFEYFSETQRNKGNFPGRFSGRQFSNSRSEMNVSTLELGDSALYLCASSWATGTEAFFGQGTRLTVV.

This clonotype appeared a few times. This beta chain turned up in a library designed for alpha chains; as an off-target read, its abundance says little. As DNA, the CDR3 is TGTGCCAGCAGTCCAAGTAGTAGTGATTCACCCCTCCACTTT. As protein: CASSPSSSDSPLHF. The chain couples TRBV5-4 to TRBJ1-6; D not certain. The CDR3 is 14 residues long. Trimming pared 5 bases from V and 8 bases from J, leaving 14 bases between. CDR1 and CDR2 from the germline V gene are SGHNT and YYREEE (reference sequence).

With respect to this clonotype: Found in a library prepared for alpha chains, this beta chain is an off-target read, and its abundance has little meaning. The chain is built from TRBV28 and TRBJ1-2; D gene ambiguous. The length of the CDR3 is 12 residues. Germline-derived CDR1 and CDR2 are MDHEN and SYDVKM. V was shortened by 2 bases and J by 0 bases, with 1 base between the two germline ends. The CDR3 loop is CASSLANYGYTF. The CDR3 bases are TGTGCCAGCAGTTTAGCTAACTATGGCTACACCTTC.

This clonotype was seen repeatedly, ten times or more. Its ends do not fully match the called genes, so a read error is possible. This beta chain appears as a stray read in a library generated for alpha chains; its size is not informative. V usage is TRBV15 and J usage is TRBJ2-2, with TRBD2 matching 9 bases. This CDR3 comprises 16 residues. The V gene's germline CDR1 is LNHNV and CDR2 YYDKDF (reference sequence). In nucleotides, the CDR3 is TGTGCCACCCGCAGGGGCGGGAGGGCAGGCACCGGGGAGCTGTTTTTT. Translated: CATRRGGRAGTGELFF. Combining the CDR3 with reference TRBV15 and TRBJ2-2 gives the whole variable domain DAMVIQNPRYQVTQFGKPVTLSCSQTLNHNVMYWYQQKSSQAPKLLFHYYDKDFNNEADTPDNFQSRRPNTSFCFLDIRSPGLGDTAMYLCATRRGGRAGTGELFFGEGSRLTVL.

As concerns this clonotype: A library made for alpha chains picked up this beta chain off target, so its size means little. This rearrangement joins TRBV24-1 to TRBJ2-2; 8 nucleotides agree with TRBD1. The length of the CDR3 is 19 residues. V gave up 1 base and J gave up 2 bases; unmatched junction bases: 11. Germline values: CDR1 KGHDR, CDR2 SFDVKD. The CDR3 DNA follows: TGTGCCACCAGTGATTTTGCCGGCCGACAGGGGCATAACACCGGGGAGCTGTTTTTT. Its translation is CATSDFAGRQGHNTGELFF.

A word on this clonotype: The library was designed around alpha chains, so this beta chain is a stray read whose abundance carries little weight. V is TRBV7-8 and J is TRBJ1-6; no definite D call. The CDR3 has 17 amino acids. V was pared by 5 bases and J by 0 bases, with 14 bases between. The germline CDR1 and CDR2 sequences are SGHVS and FQNEAQ. CDR3 protein: CASSLMDVSSYNSPLHF. CDR3 DNA sequence: TGTGCCAGCAGCCTGATGGACGTCAGCTCCTATAATTCACCCCTCCACTTT.

This clonotype is judged medium-sized. As an off-target read in a library built for alpha chains, this beta chain has a frequency of little significance. The rearrangement joins TRBV20-1 to TRBJ2-3, with 8 bases identical to TRBD2. Per germline, CDR1 DFQATT and CDR2 SNEGSKA (reference sequence). V was pared by 3 bases and J by 8 bases, with 10 bases of the junction left unmatched. The CDR3 extends over 14 amino acids. CDR3 sequence: CSASGRAVSGTQYF. As DNA, the CDR3 is TGCAGTGCTAGCGGGAGGGCCGTAAGCGGTACGCAGTATTTT.

Note on this clonotype: This beta chain came through as a stray read in a library set up for alpha chains, and its size says little. The chain employs TRBV12-3 or TRBV12-4 and TRBJ2-5; 7 bases match TRBD1. CDR3 length: 13 residues. J gave up 5 bases and V 7 bases, and 7 bases lay outside the gene matches. The CDR3 coding sequence is TGTGCCAGCAAAGTAGGGGGCGCGGAGACCCAGTACTTC. Amino acid sequence: CASKVGGAETQYF.

This clonotype was picked up a small number of times. A library made for alpha chains picked up this beta chain off target, so its size means little. The V call is TRBV5-1, the J call TRBJ1-1, with no clear D. This CDR3 contains 17 residues. In germline, CDR1 is SGHRS, CDR2 YFSETQ. Trimming left V 1 base short and J 3 bases short, with 19 bases between. The DNA for the CDR3 is TGCGCCAGCAGCTTGTACCCTCCCGTAGGGCGCGACACTGAAGCTTTCTTT. Amino acid sequence: CASSLYPPVGRDTEAFF.

This clonotype showed up just a few times. The size of this beta chain means little, since it is a stray read in a library made for alpha chains. V and J are TRBV5-4 and TRBJ2-4; D remains ambiguous. Germline CDR1 and CDR2: SGHNT and YYREEE (reference sequence). V dropped 1 base and J dropped 0 bases, with 8 bases sitting between them. The CDR3 runs 15 residues. CDR3 in amino acids: CASSLSGLAKNIQYF. CDR3 sequence (DNA): TGTGCCAGCAGCTTGAGTGGGTTAGCCAAAAACATTCAGTACTTC.